The subject of this entry is one T cell receptor beta chain. Per-base qualities were not stored, and no clone one base away is much larger. Taken from cysteine to phenylalanine, the CDR3 has 17 residues. Only the CDR3 DNA stays, 51 bases, in frame from base 1. V and J are truncated by 5 bases and 3 bases respectively, leaving an intervening sequence of 20 bases. As encoded in the germline V gene (reference sequence), CDR1 is MNHEY while CDR2 is SMNVEV. The sample's treatment or condition label is to be understood as: live attenuated yellow fever vaccine strain. A standard Ficoll-Paque protocol was used to isolate PBMCs from peripheral blood. For sorted memory subsets, RNA extraction was done with the RNeasy Micro Kit. The data stem from a study of T cells after yellow fever vaccination (dated by TCRdb to the late 2010s). For the wider study: Using CD3, CD45RA, CCR7 and CD95 staining, memory subsets (EM, EMRA, CM and Tscm) were sorted on a BD FACS Aria III. Libraries from fractions with low cell numbers were prepared with the SMART-Seq v4 Ultra Low Input RNA kit. To follow T-cell clones before and after primary and booster YFV17D yellow fever vaccination, bulk TCR alpha and beta repertoires were sequenced over time. Two healthy male donors made up the cohort, one aged 18 to 30 years and the other aged 30 to 40 years. Blood was collected at multiple timepoints before and after primary and secondary immunization, and bulk PBMC replicates and cell subsets were isolated. Memory subsets were sorted on days 0, 15 and 45 and at 18 months following primary vaccination, and on days 0, 15 and 45 following the 30-year booster. The research as a whole found: Only a couple of donors were included in the study, so the extent to which the findings can be generalized is limited. A small fraction of clonotypes showed up in both the CD4 and CD8 compartments, probably as a result of convergent recombination. After the booster, most of the clones that had expanded following primary vaccination were detected again (roughly 96% of CD4 and 85% to 90% of CD8), which suggests that memory was broadly maintained. FACS-sorted repertoires could contain abundant contaminating clonotypes from the bulk population, so computational filtering was required. On day 0, almost all vaccine-responding clonotypes were found to be below detection in the sorted memory subsets. The secondary T-cell response was weaker than the primary response but faster, peaking on day 5 instead of day 15.

TCR cDNA was made using 5'RACE template switching, a step that added a universal primer site and unique molecular identifiers. Priming for cDNA synthesis came from both the TCR alpha and TCR beta constant segments. Two PCR steps were used to amplify libraries, with sample barcodes and sequencing adapters being added in the second step. Sequencing of libraries was done on Illumina HiSeq 2500 (2x100 bp) or NovaSeq (2x150 bp). The paper's data handling went like this. MIGEC handled demultiplexing of reads and collapsing into UMI consensus sequences, while MiXCR performed V(D)J alignment. Vaccine-responding clonotypes were defined with edgeR using replicate PBMC samples, requiring FDR below 0.01 and a log2 fold change above 5 up to day 15. CD4 or CD8 identity was assigned to each bulk clonotype according to whether the clonotype was present at higher abundance in the sequenced CD4 repertoire or the sequenced CD8 repertoire. To estimate the distribution of each clone across memory phenotypes, clonotype frequencies in memory subsets were weighted by FACS-sorted cell numbers. TCRdb applied fastp at Q25 and MiXCR to the public reads, then kept only in-frame beta chains. Rows are combined by CDR3 protein, so each entry shows the most common genes and DNA. These V and J calls rely on TCRdb rather than the paper's analysis. The sample contains some 49,000 distinct CDR3 sequences, more than 6% of them found a single time. Around 9.3% of the sample belongs to the ten largest clones.

Sequenced here: PBMCs, either bulk or a sorted T-cell subset (CD4+, CD8+, memory, or dextramer-sorted; not recorded which), sampled 45 days after the yellow fever booster vaccination. The chain is encoded by TRBV27 joined to TRBJ1-5; a tentative D match to TRBD1 spans 6 bases. This receptor was taken from a young man who received the YFV17D yellow fever vaccine. The CDR3 region has the sequence CASSTRTAGAPNQPQHF. Here is the DNA: TGTGCCAGCAGTACCCGGACAGCGGGCGCCCCCAATCAGCCCCAGCATTTT.